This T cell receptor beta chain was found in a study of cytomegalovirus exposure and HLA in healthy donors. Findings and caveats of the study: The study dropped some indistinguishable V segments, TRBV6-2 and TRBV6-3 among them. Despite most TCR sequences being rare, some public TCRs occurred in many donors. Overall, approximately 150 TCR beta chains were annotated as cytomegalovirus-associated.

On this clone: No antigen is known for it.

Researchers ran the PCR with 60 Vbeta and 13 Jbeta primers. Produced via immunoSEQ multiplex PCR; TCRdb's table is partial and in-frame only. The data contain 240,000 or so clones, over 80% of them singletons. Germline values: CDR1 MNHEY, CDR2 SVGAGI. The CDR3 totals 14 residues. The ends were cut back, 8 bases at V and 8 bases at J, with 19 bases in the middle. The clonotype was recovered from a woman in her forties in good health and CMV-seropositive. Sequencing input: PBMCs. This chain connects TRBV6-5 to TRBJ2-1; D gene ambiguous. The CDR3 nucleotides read TGTGCCAGCTCTCGCACCCTCCCTAGTCATGAGCAGTTCTTC. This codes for CASSRTLPSHEQFF.